This T cell receptor (beta chain) derives from a study of a mutant IDH1 vaccine in newly diagnosed glioma. Study-level background: There were eight vaccinations for patients, given in weeks 1, 3, 5, 7, 11, 15, 19 and 23. It was radiotherapy, temozolomide, or both that patients received previously, with most receiving both.

Note on this clone: Its antigen is unidentified.

The time point was: week 23, last vaccination. Vaccinated patients received 300 ug of mutant IDH1 20-mer peptide per dose, with topical imiquimod. Donor tumors were new WHO grade 3 or 4 IDH1-mutant, ATRX-lost astrocytomas. The repertoire was sequenced with immunoSEQ multiplex PCR; TCRdb's copy has only in-frame clones and lacks some. The table lists under 85,000 clones, 85% of them singletons. Trimming took 4 bases from V and 4 from J; bases not matched to a gene: 7. From germline, CDR1 is SGDLS and CDR2 YYNGEE. The CDR3 length is 14 residues. This TCR derives from a woman aged 50 to 65 with glioma. The sample in question was PBMCs, obtained from a glioma patient whose treatment included an IDH1 peptide vaccine. The chain uses TRBV9 and TRBJ1-2, with 7 positions matching TRBD1. As DNA, the CDR3 is TGTGCCAGCAGCCAGCAAGGGGACAGCTATGGCTACACCTTC. This codes for CASSQQGDSYGYTF.